Listed below are T cell receptor beta chains from one sample, sequenced in a study of cytomegalovirus exposure and HLA in healthy donors. The assay was immunoSEQ multiplex PCR, and TCRdb's table has in-frame clones only and misses some. The table shows approximately 140,000 clones, with roughly 85% occurring only once. The sample taken for sequencing was PBMCs. These receptors originate from a boy between 10 and 17 years old in good health and CMV-seronegative. CDR3s include the opening cysteine and the closing phenylalanine or tryptophan. Each record gives: clone size, D gene, V gene, J gene, CDR3 protein, CDR3 DNA. The D gene is left open where the match is weak. Clone size is not always given. Where it is, it says once, few, many or a class for expanded clones.

.	TRBD1	TRBV7-9	TRBJ2-1	CASSLNRDRVGGSYNEQFF	TGTGCCAGCAGCTTAAACCGGGACAGGGTTGGGGGTTCCTACAATGAGCAGTTCTTC
.	TRBD2	TRBV5-4	TRBJ2-1	CASSSNGSTSGLYNEQFF	TGTGCCAGCAGCTCCAACGGGTCGACTAGCGGACTCTACAATGAGCAGTTCTTC
.	TRBD2	TRBV27	TRBJ2-1	CASSPWTSGRPEQFF	TGTGCCAGCAGTCCGTGGACTAGCGGGAGGCCTGAGCAGTTCTTC
.	.	TRBV6-1	TRBJ2-1	CASSTGPSSYNEQFF	TGTGCCAGCAGTACAGGGCCGAGCTCCTACAATGAGCAGTTCTTC
few	TRBD2	TRBV4-1	TRBJ2-1	CASSQLLAAYNEQFF	TGCGCCAGCAGCCAACTACTAGCGGCTTACAATGAGCAGTTCTTC
.	TRBD1	TRBV6-5	TRBJ2-2	CASSYNRGKTGELFF	TGTGCCAGCAGTTACAACAGGGGGAAGACCGGGGAGCTGTTTTTT
.	TRBD2	TRBV30	TRBJ2-1	CAWSRAVAGALDEQFF	TGTGCCTGGAGTAGAGCTGTGGCGGGAGCATTGGATGAGCAGTTCTTC
.	TRBD2	TRBV30	TRBJ2-1	CAWRFPGLAGGPGEQFF	TGTGCCTGGCGCTTCCCGGGACTAGCGGGAGGGCCGGGTGAGCAGTTCTTC
.	.	TRBV6-4	TRBJ2-2	CASSVRATGELFF	TGTGCCAGCAGTGTCAGGGCCACCGGGGAGCTGTTTTTT
.	.	TRBV6-1	TRBJ2-1	CASSEHWRDTYNEQFF	TGTGCCAGCAGTGAACATTGGAGGGATACCTACAATGAGCAGTTCTTC
few	.	TRBV11-2	TRBJ2-1	CASSPNRRQEIYNEQFF	TGTGCCAGCAGCCCGAATCGCCGACAGGAGATCTACAATGAGCAGTTCTTC
.	TRBD2	TRBV28	TRBJ2-3	CASSPGTSGAHTQYF	TGTGCCAGCAGTCCCGGGACTAGCGGGGCTCATACGCAGTATTTT
.	TRBD1	TRBV5-4	TRBJ2-7	CASSPGQFLSYEQYF	TGTGCCAGCAGCCCGGGACAGTTCCTCTCCTACGAGCAGTACTTC
.	TRBD2	TRBV11-2	TRBJ2-1	CASSHGLAGVGREQFF	TGTGCCAGCAGCCACGGACTAGCGGGAGTAGGGCGCGAGCAGTTCTTC
.	.	TRBV6-5	TRBJ1-1	CASTKPRGEAFF	TGTGCCAGCACTAAGCCGAGAGGGGAAGCTTTCTTT
.	TRBD2	TRBV2	TRBJ2-7	CASRVGTSGTYEQYF	TGTGCCAGCAGGGTAGGGACTAGCGGGACTTACGAGCAGTACTTC
.	TRBD2	TRBV6-1	TRBJ2-7	CASSTSGNLEQYF	TGTGCCAGCAGTACTAGCGGGAATCTGGAGCAGTACTTC
.	TRBD1	TRBV5-4	TRBJ2-7	CASSLQGAYEQYF	TGTGCCAGCAGCCTACAGGGGGCCTACGAGCAGTACTTC
.	.	TRBV7-9	TRBJ2-5	CASSLREAGKTQYF	TGTGCCAGCAGCCTAAGGGAGGCGGGAAAGACCCAGTACTTC
.	.	TRBV11-2	TRBJ2-6	CASSLGRTISGANVLTF	TGTGCCAGCAGCTTAGGGCGGACAATCTCTGGGGCCAACGTCCTGACTTTC
.	TRBD1	TRBV30	TRBJ1-1	CAWRGQLNTEAFF	TGTGCCTGGAGGGGACAGCTTAACACTGAAGCTTTCTTT
.	.	TRBV18	TRBJ1-1	CASSPLRETEAFF	TGTGCCAGCTCACCACTCCGGGAAACTGAAGCTTTCTTT
.	TRBD2	TRBV11-2	TRBJ2-1	CASSRSIGAGGHEQFF	TGTGCCAGCAGCCGTTCCATAGGTGCGGGAGGCCATGAGCAGTTCTTC
.	TRBD2	TRBV30	TRBJ2-1	CAWNRASGMDEQFF	TGTGCCTGGAATAGGGCTAGCGGGATGGATGAGCAGTTCTTC
few	TRBD1	TRBV9	TRBJ1-2	CASSSGQGYGYTF	TGTGCCAGCAGCTCCGGACAGGGCTATGGCTACACCTTC
.	TRBD1	TRBV6-1	TRBJ1-4	CASRGGRTGGEKLFF	TGTGCCAGCAGGGGGGGACGGACAGGGGGGGAAAAACTGTTTTTT
.	TRBD2	TRBV4-2	TRBJ2-4	CASSQDGTSDKDQYF	TGTGCCAGCAGCCAAGATGGGACTAGCGATAAGGACCAGTACTTC
.	.	TRBV4-1	TRBJ1-2	CASSHYTGTNYGYTF	TGCGCCAGCAGCCACTATACAGGGACTAACTATGGCTACACCTTC
few	.	TRBV4-3	TRBJ2-1	CASSLGQGGYNEQFF	TGCGCCAGCAGCCTAGGACAGGGAGGGTACAATGAGCAGTTCTTC
.	TRBD2	TRBV6-1	TRBJ2-7	CASSGRRELGEQYF	TGTGCCAGCAGTGGCCGGCGGGAGTTAGGCGAGCAGTACTTC
.	TRBD1	TRBV4-2	TRBJ1-4	CASSQEAGQLNEKLFF	TGTGCCAGCAGCCAGGAGGCGGGACAGCTTAATGAAAAACTGTTTTTT
.	TRBD1	TRBV30	TRBJ2-5	CAWSVLGQKETQYF	TGTGCCTGGAGTGTATTGGGACAGAAAGAGACCCAGTACTTC
few	TRBD2	TRBV4-1	TRBJ2-1	CASSQRFLAALKQFF	TGCGCCAGCAGCCAGAGGTTCCTAGCGGCCCTGAAGCAGTTCTTC
few	TRBD1	TRBV30	TRBJ2-7	CAWDRDRGFEQYF	TGTGCCTGGGACCGGGACAGGGGGTTCGAGCAGTACTTC
.	TRBD2	TRBV5-4	TRBJ2-5	CASSGPGLAGEETQYF	TGTGCCAGCAGCGGACCGGGACTAGCGGGAGAAGAGACCCAGTACTTC
.	.	TRBV10-3	TRBJ2-6	CAISEIFSGANVLTF	TGTGCCATCAGTGAGATATTCTCTGGGGCCAACGTCCTGACTTTC
few	TRBD2	TRBV6-1	TRBJ2-3	CASSELAGGGDTQYF	TGTGCCAGCAGTGAACTAGCGGGAGGGGGAGATACGCAGTATTTT
.	TRBD1	TRBV5-4	TRBJ2-3	CASSYGTGAVTDTQYF	TGTGCCAGCAGCTACGGGACAGGTGCTGTCACAGATACGCAGTATTTT
.	.	TRBV2	TRBJ2-7	CASRGGPYEQYF	TGTGCCAGCAGGGGGGGACCTTACGAGCAGTACTTC
.	.	TRBV7-9	TRBJ2-2	CASSPPREPGGELFF	TGTGCCAGCAGCCCCCCCCGTGAGCCCGGCGGGGAGCTGTTTTTT
.	TRBD1	TRBV4-1	TRBJ2-1	CASSQPGQRAYNEQFF	TGCGCCAGCAGCCAACCGGGACAGAGAGCCTACAATGAGCAGTTCTTC
.	.	TRBV5-1	TRBJ2-3	CASSSDKTDTQYF	TGCGCCAGCAGCTCCGACAAGACAGATACGCAGTATTTT
.	.	TRBV21-1	TRBJ1-2	CASRRGYTF	TGTGCCAGCAGGCGGGGCTACACCTTC
.	TRBD1	TRBV27	TRBJ2-7	CASARGLLYEQYF	TGTGCCAGCGCCAGGGGGCTATTATACGAGCAGTACTTC
.	.	TRBV9	TRBJ1-2	CASSQRQDHRDHGYTF	TGTGCCAGCAGCCAAAGACAGGACCACAGGGATCATGGCTACACCTTC
.	.	TRBV18	TRBJ2-1	CASSPRDEQFF	TGTGCCAGCTCACCACGCGATGAGCAGTTCTTC
.	.	TRBV4-3	TRBJ2-7	CASSQDRLLSSYEQYF	TGCGCCAGCAGCCAAGATAGACTGCTGAGCTCCTACGAGCAGTACTTC
few	.	TRBV5-1	TRBJ1-1	CASSLDPSGKGTEAFF	TGCGCCAGCAGCTTGGACCCCTCGGGGAAGGGCACTGAAGCTTTCTTT